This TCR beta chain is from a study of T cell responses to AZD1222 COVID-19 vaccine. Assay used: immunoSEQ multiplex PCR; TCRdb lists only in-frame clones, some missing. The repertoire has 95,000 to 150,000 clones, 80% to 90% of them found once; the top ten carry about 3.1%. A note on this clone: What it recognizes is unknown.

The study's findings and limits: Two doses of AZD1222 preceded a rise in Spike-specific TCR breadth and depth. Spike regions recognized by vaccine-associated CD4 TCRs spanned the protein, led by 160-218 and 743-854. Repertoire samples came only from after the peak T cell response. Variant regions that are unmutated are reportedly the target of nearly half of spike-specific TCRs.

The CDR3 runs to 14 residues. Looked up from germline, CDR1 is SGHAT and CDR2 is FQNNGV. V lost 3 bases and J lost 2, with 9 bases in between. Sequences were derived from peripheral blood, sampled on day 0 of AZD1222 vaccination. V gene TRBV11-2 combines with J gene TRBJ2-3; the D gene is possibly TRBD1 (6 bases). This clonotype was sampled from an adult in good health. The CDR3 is CASSFGQFTDTQYF. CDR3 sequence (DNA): TGTGCCAGCAGCTTCGGACAGTTCACAGATACGCAGTATTTT. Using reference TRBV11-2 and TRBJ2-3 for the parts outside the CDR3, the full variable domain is EAGVAQSPRYKIIEKRQSVAFWCNPISGHATLYWYQQILGQGPKLLIQFQNNGVVDDSQLPKDRFSAERLKGVDSTLKIQPAKLEDSAVYLCASSFGQFTDTQYFGPGTRLTVL.